The 23 T cell receptor beta chains in this list originate from one sample, sequenced in a study of blood T cell repertoires in COVID-19. Repertoires were generated with immunoSEQ multiplex PCR, while TCRdb's copy carries only in-frame clones and drops some. The repertoire includes around 250,000 clones, about 88% of them detected once, and about 3.5% sits in the top ten. The sample was peripheral blood. These receptors were taken from a man aged 18 to 29 with active or convalescent COVID-19.

The chain couples TRBV11-3 to TRBJ2-2; 9 nucleotides line up with TRBD1. The CDR3 spans 15 residues. Trimming took 6 bases from V and 8 from J; bases not matched to a gene: 10. Germline assignment: CDR1 SGHNT and CDR2 YENEEA. CDR3 bases: TGTGCCAGCAGACTCCTAACAGGGGGCCGAGGGGAGCTGTTTTTT. It codes for CASRLLTGGRGELFF.

Many counts were recorded for this clone. CDR3 in DNA: TGTGCCAGCATAAGAGACAGCTACACCGGGGAGCTGTTTTTT. This codes for CASIRDSYTGELFF. The J gene is TRBJ2-2, the V gene TRBV7-9, with D possibly TRBD1 on 5 matching bases. This CDR3 has 14 residues. CDR1 and CDR2 (germline): SEHNR, FQNEAQ (reference sequence). Trimming cost V 7 bases and J 3 bases, with 12 bases left between them.

J is TRBJ2-1 and V is TRBV19, with TRBD2 matching 7 bases. Germline CDR1 and CDR2: LNHDA and SQIVND (reference sequence). J gave up 10 bases and V 6 bases, and 9 bases lay outside the gene matches. The CDR3 has 13 amino acids. CDR3 sequence reads: CASSTQPGLEQFF. The CDR3 bases are TGTGCCAGTAGCACCCAACCGGGACTAGAGCAGTTCTTC.

This clone was observed a handful of times. This chain links TRBV2 with TRBJ1-2; TRBD1 agrees at 7 bases. Germline V gene data show CDR1 as SNHLY and CDR2 as FYNNEI. The CDR3 is 15 amino acids. Trimming took 10 bases from V and 5 from J; bases not matched to a gene: 16. The CDR3 nucleotides are TGTGCCACACCAAAAGAGACAGGGAAGGTTTATGGCTACACCTTC. This encodes CATPKETGKVYGYTF.

DNA for the CDR3: TGCGCCAGCAGCTTCGGGACTCCAAAGAACGCCTACAATGAGCAGTTCTTC. Residues: CASSFGTPKNAYNEQFF. The rearrangement joins TRBV5-1 to TRBJ2-1; maybe TRBD2 (6 bases). Germline lookup yields CDR1 SGHRS and CDR2 YFSETQ. Trimming took off 2 bases at V and 2 bases at J, with 17 bases between the two ends. This CDR3 is 17 amino acids long. Filled out from reference TRBV5-1 and TRBJ2-1, the complete variable domain reads KAGVTQTPRYLIKTRGQQVTLSCSPISGHRSVSWYQQTPGQGLQFLFEYFSETQRNKGNFPGRFSGRQFSNSRSEMNVSTLELGDSALYLCASSFGTPKNAYNEQFFGPGTRLTVL.

The V call is TRBV10-3, the J call TRBJ1-6, with D tentatively TRBD1 (5 bases). Deletions cut 4 bases from V and 7 bases from J, with 11 bases between. CDR3 length equals 14 residues. The germline V gene encodes CDR1 ENHRY and CDR2 SYGVKD. DNA for the CDR3: TGTGCCATCAGTGCGGCAGGGTACAATTCACCCCTCCACTTT. This codes for CAISAAGYNSPLHF.

The V call is TRBV3-1 (or the pseudogene TRBV3-2), the J call TRBJ2-7, with 9 bases matching TRBD2. This CDR3 is built from 14 residues. V was clipped by 1 base and J by 7 bases; unmatched bases: 5. Germline V gene lookup returns CDR1 LGHDT and CDR2 YNNKEL (reference sequence). DNA for the CDR3: TGTGCCAGCAGCCAAGGAGCGGGGGGTAATGAGCAGTACTTC. Translating it yields CASSQGAGGNEQYF.

J is TRBJ2-3 and V is TRBV30; a weak D match, TRBD2 (5 bases). CDR3 length equals 15 residues. The V gene's germline CDR1 is GTSNPN and CDR2 SVGIG (reference sequence). Deletions cut 1 base from V and 6 bases from J, with 17 bases between. CDR3 DNA sequence: TGTGCCTGGAGTGCGGGGAGCTCTCAAGCGGATACGCAGTATTTT. It translates to CAWSAGSSQADTQYF.

The chain is built from TRBV19 and TRBJ1-2; D perhaps matches TRBD1 (5 bases). CDR3 size: 16 residues. Germline-derived CDR1 and CDR2 are LNHDA and SQIVND (reference sequence). Trimming stripped 4 bases from V and 4 bases from J, with 19 bases between. The CDR3 sequence: CASSTEVPRVGYGYTF. As DNA, the CDR3 is TGTGCCAGTAGTACCGAGGTTCCCAGGGTGGGCTATGGCTACACCTTC.

V usage is TRBV20-1 and J usage is TRBJ2-5, with 8 bases fitting TRBD2. Germline assignment: CDR1 DFQATT and CDR2 SNEGSKA (reference sequence). With 8 bases clipped from V and 5 bases from J, the junction kept 10 bases outside the gene matches. This CDR3 has 13 residues. The CDR3, as DNA: TGCAGTCCGAGTGAGCGGGAGAGGGAGACCCAGTACTTC. Translated, it gives CSPSERERETQYF.

This clone was seen once. The genes are TRBV7-2 and TRBJ2-7; D may be TRBD1 (6 bases). Per germline, CDR1 SGHTA and CDR2 FQGNSA. Trimming took off 5 bases at V and 3 bases at J, with 17 bases between the two ends. The CDR3 is 15 amino acids. The CDR3 here is CASSVLPGHIYEQYF. DNA of the CDR3: TGTGCCAGCAGCGTACTCCCGGGACACATCTACGAGCAGTACTTC.

Turning to this clone: At one of its ends the junction is not consistent with the germline gene, which may arise from a read error. The genes are TRBV5-1 and TRBJ2-5; 14 nucleotides align to TRBD2. This CDR3 has 13 residues. The germline gives CDR1 SGHRS, CDR2 YFSETQ. CDR3 DNA sequence: TGCGCCAGCAGCGCCTCGGGACTAGCGGGAGTCCACTTC. Amino acid sequence: CASSASGLAGVHF.

The genes are TRBV24-1 and TRBJ1-2; the match to TRBD1 covers 8 bases. The CDR3 length is 16 residues. The germline V gene has CDR1 KGHDR and CDR2 SFDVKD. V was pared by 4 bases and J by 5 bases, with 11 bases of the junction left unmatched. In nucleotides, the CDR3 is TGTGCCACCAGTGACCCGACCGGGACAGGCCCTTATGGCTACACCTTC. Encoded protein: CATSDPTGTGPYGYTF.

This chain links TRBV5-1 with TRBJ2-7; TRBD1 is a possible D gene (6 bases). The CDR3 is made up of 14 amino acids. V shed 4 bases and J shed 6 bases, with 17 bases lying between them. The V gene's germline CDR1 is SGHRS and CDR2 YFSETQ. The CDR3 sequence: CASSPKDRRTEQYF. The CDR3 coding sequence is TGCGCCAGCAGCCCAAAAGACAGGAGGACCGAGCAGTACTTC.

The J gene is TRBJ1-5, the V gene TRBV30, with D tentatively TRBD1 (6 bases). There are 14 residues in the CDR3. Trimming removed 1 base from V and 3 bases from J, with 10 bases in between. CDR1 is GTSNPN, CDR2 SVGIG, per germline (reference sequence). In DNA, the CDR3 is TGTGCCTGGAGTGACAGGGTGAACAATCAGCCCCAGCATTTT. It codes for CAWSDRVNNQPQHF.

CDR3 sequence (DNA): TGTGCCAGCGACCAGGGGACAGGGAGTGTCACCGGGGAGCTGTTTTTT. Protein sequence: CASDQGTGSVTGELFF. The chain uses TRBV14 and TRBJ2-2, with 9 bases matching TRBD1. J lost 4 bases, V lost 8 bases, and 11 bases had no gene match. Germline V gene sequence: CDR1 SGHDN, CDR2 FVKESK. The CDR3 is made up of 16 amino acids.

The gene calls are TRBV10-3 and TRBJ1-2; D not resolved. Germline V gene sequence: CDR1 ENHRY, CDR2 SYGVKD. V was clipped by 2 bases and J by 6 bases, with 13 bases between them. The CDR3 has 14 residues. The CDR3 reads CAISEGLGLDGYTF. In DNA, the CDR3 is TGTGCCATCAGTGAGGGTCTTGGTTTAGATGGCTACACCTTC.

This CDR3 is CASSLDRGSYEQYF. The DNA of the CDR3 is TGTGCCAGCAGTCTGGACAGGGGGTCCTACGAGCAGTACTTC. The chain combines TRBV27 with TRBJ2-7; TRBD1 matches 10 bases. J was trimmed by 1 base and V by 5 bases; bases with no gene match: 2. The V gene's germline CDR1 is MNHEY and CDR2 SMNVEV (reference sequence). This CDR3 is 14 amino acids long.

This chain joins TRBV18 and TRBJ1-2; D not certain. Trimming shortened V by 6 bases and J by 5 bases, and 16 bases separated the two germline ends. This CDR3 spans 14 amino acids. CDR1 is KGHSH, CDR2 LQKENI, per germline. The CDR3 here is CASSPNGAGYGYTF. CDR3 nucleotides: TGTGCCAGCTCGCCTAATGGCGCGGGATATGGCTACACCTTC.

The chain links TRBV5-1 to TRBJ1-5, with 10 bases identical to TRBD1. J gave up 6 bases and V 3 bases, and 9 bases lay outside the gene matches. The length of the CDR3 is 16 residues. Germline V gives CDR1 SGHRS, CDR2 YFSETQ. CDR3 bases: TGCGCCAGCAGCTGGGGGGACAGGGGAGGGTTTCAGCCCCAGCATTTT. Amino acids: CASSWGDRGGFQPQHF.

V gene TRBV25-1 combines with J gene TRBJ1-2, with D possibly matching TRBD1 (5 bases). Trimming took off 6 bases at V and 4 bases at J, with 12 bases between the two ends. The CDR3 covers 13 residues. CDR1 and CDR2 from the germline V gene are MGHDK and SYGVNS. The CDR3 nucleotides read TGTGCCAGCAGCCTGGGAAGGGGCTATGGCTACACCTTC. As protein: CASSLGRGYGYTF.

The table lists this clone with a count of one. CDR3 DNA sequence: TGTGCCAGCTCACCGCCGGGACAGTCGACCTACGAGCAGTACTTC. It is translated as CASSPPGQSTYEQYF. This rearrangement joins TRBV18 to TRBJ2-7; TRBD1 matches 7 bases. V lost 3 bases to trimming and J lost 2 bases; unmatched junction nucleotides: 7. Germline V gene sequence: CDR1 KGHSH, CDR2 LQKENI. This CDR3 has 15 amino acids. The whole variable domain, remainder taken from reference TRBV18 and TRBJ2-7, is NAGVMQNPRHLVRRRGQEARLRCSPMKGHSHVYWYRQLPEEGLKFMVYLQKENIIDESGMPKERFSAEFPKEGPSILRIQQVVRGDSAAYFCASSPPGQSTYEQYFGPGTRLTVT.

The chain employs TRBV9 and TRBJ2-7; TRBD1 aligns across 11 bases. Germline CDR1 SGDLS, CDR2 YYNGEE. This CDR3 has 14 residues. V was clipped by 3 bases and J by 3 bases; unmatched bases: 2. The CDR3 region is CASSAGTGGYEQYF. As DNA, the CDR3 is TGTGCCAGCAGCGCCGGGACAGGGGGCTACGAGCAGTACTTC.